Here is one TCR beta chain with its context. CDR3-region Arm-PCR and iRepertoire HTBI primers produced the TCR beta libraries. TCRdb re-called the multiplex PCR reads with MiXCR, one entry per CDR3 protein. This repertoire shows roughly 300,000 distinct CDR3 sequences, 15% to 20% found once; its top ten account for approximately 31%. Trimming removed 1 base from V and 9 bases from J, with 7 bases in between. CDR3 length: 11 amino acids. Germline V CDR1 and CDR2: GTSNPN, SVGIG (reference sequence). The time point was: persistent/refractory GD, antithyroid drugs over 5 years with positive TRAb. Isolated PBMC RNA provided the starting material for the TCR library. The sample belongs to a study of regulatory T cells in long-lasting Graves disease.

The receptor's source is a female donor with Graves disease. The chain combines TRBV30 with TRBJ2-1, with D hard to call. Sequences were derived from peripheral blood mononuclear cells (PBMCs), sampled when the disease was refractory, from a patient treated with antithyroid drugs. The DNA for the CDR3 is TGTGCCTGGAGTGCTGGGTCTGAGCAGTTCTTC. It translates to CAWSAGSEQFF.